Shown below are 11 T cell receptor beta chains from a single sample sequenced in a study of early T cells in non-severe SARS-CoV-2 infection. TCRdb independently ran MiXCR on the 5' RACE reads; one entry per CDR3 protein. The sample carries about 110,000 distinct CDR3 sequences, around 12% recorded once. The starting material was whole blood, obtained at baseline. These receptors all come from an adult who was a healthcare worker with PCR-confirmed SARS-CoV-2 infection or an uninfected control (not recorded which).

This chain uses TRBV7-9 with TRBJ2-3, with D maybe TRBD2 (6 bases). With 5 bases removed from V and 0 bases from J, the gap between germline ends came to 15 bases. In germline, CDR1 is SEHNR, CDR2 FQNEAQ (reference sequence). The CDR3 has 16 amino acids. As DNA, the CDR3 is TGTGCCAGCAGCCGCTCGCGGGGATTCAGCACAGATACGCAGTATTTT. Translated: CASSRSRGFSTDTQYF.

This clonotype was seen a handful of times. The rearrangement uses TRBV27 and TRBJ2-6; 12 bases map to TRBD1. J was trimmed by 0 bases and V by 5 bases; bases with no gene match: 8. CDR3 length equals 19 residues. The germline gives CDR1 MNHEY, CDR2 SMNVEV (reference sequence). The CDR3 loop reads CASSITGTGGRSGANVLTF. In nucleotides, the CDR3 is TGTGCCAGCAGTATAACCGGGACAGGGGGCCGCTCTGGGGCCAACGTCCTGACTTTC. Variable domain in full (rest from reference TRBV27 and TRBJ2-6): EAQVTQNPRYLITVTGKKLTVTCSQNMNHEYMSWYRQDPGLGLRQIYYSMNVEVTDKGDVPEGYKVSRKEKRNFPLILESPSPNQTSLYFCASSITGTGGRSGANVLTFGAGSRLTVL.

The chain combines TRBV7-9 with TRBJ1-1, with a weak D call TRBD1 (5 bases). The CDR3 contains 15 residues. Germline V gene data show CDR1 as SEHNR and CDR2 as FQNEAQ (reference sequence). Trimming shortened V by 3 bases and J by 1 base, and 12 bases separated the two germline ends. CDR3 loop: CASSFTGNSNTEAFF. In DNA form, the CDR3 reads TGTGCCAGCAGCTTTACAGGCAACTCGAACACTGAAGCTTTCTTT.

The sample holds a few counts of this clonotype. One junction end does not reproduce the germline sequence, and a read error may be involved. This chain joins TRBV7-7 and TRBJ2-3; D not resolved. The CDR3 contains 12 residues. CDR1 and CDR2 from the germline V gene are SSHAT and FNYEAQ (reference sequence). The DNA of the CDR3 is TGTGCTAGCAGCTTAGATTCAGGTCCTAAGTATTTT. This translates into CASSLDSGPKYF.

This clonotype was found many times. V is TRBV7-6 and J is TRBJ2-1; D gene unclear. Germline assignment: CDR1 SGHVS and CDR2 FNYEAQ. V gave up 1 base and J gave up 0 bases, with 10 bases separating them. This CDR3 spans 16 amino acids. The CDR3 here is CASSLGQTSSYNEQFF. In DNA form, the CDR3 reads TGTGCCAGCAGCTTAGGCCAGACAAGCTCCTACAATGAGCAGTTCTTC. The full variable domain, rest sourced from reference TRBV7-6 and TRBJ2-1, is GAGVSQSPRYKVTKRGQDVALRCDPISGHVSLYWYRQALGQGPEFLTYFNYEAQQDKSGLPNDRFSAERPEGSISTLTIQRTEQRDSAMYRCASSLGQTSSYNEQFFGPGTRLTVL.

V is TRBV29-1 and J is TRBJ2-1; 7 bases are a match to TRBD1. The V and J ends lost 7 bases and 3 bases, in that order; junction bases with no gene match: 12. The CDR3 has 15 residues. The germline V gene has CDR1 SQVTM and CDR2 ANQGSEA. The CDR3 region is CSAEPDGTVYNEQFF. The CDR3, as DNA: TGCAGCGCCGAACCTGACGGGACAGTCTACAATGAGCAGTTCTTC.

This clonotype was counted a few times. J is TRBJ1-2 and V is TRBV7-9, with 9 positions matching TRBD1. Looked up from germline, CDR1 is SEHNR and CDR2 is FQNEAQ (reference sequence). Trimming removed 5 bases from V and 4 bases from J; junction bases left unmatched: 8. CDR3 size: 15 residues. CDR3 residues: CASSPHRGRFYGYTF. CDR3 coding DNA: TGTGCCAGCAGCCCCCACAGGGGGCGCTTCTATGGCTACACCTTC.

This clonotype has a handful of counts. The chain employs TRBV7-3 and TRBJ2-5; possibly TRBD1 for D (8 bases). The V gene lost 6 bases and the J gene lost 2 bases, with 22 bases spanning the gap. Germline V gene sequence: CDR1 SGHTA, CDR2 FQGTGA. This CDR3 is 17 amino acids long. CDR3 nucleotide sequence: TGTGCCAGCAGTCCCTGGGGAACAGGGGGAGGGCAAGAGACCCAGTACTTC. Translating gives CASSPWGTGGGQETQYF.

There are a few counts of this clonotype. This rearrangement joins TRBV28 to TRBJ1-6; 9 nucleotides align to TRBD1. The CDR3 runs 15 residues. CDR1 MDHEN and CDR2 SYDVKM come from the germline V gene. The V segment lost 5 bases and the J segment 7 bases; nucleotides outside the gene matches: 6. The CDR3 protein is CASSTPGQGNSPLHF. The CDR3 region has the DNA TGTGCCAGCAGTACACCGGGACAGGGCAATTCACCCCTCCACTTT.

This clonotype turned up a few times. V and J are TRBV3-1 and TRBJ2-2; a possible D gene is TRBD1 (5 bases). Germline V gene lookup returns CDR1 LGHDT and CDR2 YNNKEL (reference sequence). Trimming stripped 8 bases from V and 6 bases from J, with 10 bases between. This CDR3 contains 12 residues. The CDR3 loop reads CASGRQPGELFF. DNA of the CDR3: TGTGCCAGCGGACGACAGCCCGGGGAGCTGTTTTTT.

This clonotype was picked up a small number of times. DNA of the CDR3: TGTGCCAGCAGTGTACGCGGGAGCTCCTATAATTCACCCCTCCACTTT. Translated: CASSVRGSSYNSPLHF. The chain uses TRBV6-1 and TRBJ1-6; D is uncertain. Trimming took 4 bases from V and 0 from J, leaving 10 bases between them. The CDR3 sequence is 16 residues long. Looked up from germline, CDR1 is MNHNS and CDR2 is SASEGT.